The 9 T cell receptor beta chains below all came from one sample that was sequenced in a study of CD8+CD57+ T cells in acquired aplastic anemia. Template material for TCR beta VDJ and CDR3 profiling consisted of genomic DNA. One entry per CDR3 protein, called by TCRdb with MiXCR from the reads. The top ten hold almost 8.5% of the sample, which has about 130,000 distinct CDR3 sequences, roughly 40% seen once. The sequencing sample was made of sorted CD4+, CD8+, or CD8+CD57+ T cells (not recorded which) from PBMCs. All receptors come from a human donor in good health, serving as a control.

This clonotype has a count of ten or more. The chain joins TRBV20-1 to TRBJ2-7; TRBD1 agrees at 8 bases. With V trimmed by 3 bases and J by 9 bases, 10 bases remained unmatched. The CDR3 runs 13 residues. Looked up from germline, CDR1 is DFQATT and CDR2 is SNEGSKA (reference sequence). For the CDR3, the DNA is TGCAGTGCTAGTACCGACAGGGGAAGCGGGCAGTACTTC. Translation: CSASTDRGSGQYF.

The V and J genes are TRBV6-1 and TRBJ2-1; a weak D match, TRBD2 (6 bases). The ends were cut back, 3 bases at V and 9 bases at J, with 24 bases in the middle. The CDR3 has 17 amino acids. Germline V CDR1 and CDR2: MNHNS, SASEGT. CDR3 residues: CASSDWMHWGVEGEQFF. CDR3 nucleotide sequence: TGTGCCAGCAGTGACTGGATGCACTGGGGGGTTGAGGGTGAGCAGTTCTTC.

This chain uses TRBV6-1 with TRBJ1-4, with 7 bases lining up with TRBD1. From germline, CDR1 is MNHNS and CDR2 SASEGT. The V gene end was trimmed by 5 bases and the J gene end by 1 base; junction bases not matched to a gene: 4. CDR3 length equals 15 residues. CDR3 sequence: CASSWQGETNEKLFF. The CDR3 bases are TGTGCCAGCAGTTGGCAGGGGGAAACTAATGAAAAACTGTTTTTT.

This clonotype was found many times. Here the CDR3 DNA reads TGCGCCAGCAGCTTGGATCCTCGGAGCTCTGGAAACACCATATATTTT. Its translation is CASSLDPRSSGNTIYF. V is TRBV5-1 and J is TRBJ1-3; D remains unclear. The germline gives CDR1 SGHRS, CDR2 YFSETQ. V gave up 0 bases and J gave up 0 bases, with 10 bases separating them. There are 16 residues in the CDR3.

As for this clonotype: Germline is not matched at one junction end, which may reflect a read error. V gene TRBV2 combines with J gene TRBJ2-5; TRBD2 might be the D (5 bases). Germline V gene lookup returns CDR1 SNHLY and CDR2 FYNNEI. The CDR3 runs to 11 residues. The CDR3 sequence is CASRGAETQYF. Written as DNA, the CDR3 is TGTGCCAGCAGGGGAGCAGAGACGCAGTACTTC.

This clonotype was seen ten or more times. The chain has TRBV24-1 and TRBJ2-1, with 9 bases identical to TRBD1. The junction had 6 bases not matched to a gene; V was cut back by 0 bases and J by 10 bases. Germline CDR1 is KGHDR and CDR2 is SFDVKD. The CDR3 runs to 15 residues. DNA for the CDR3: TGTGCCACCAGTGATTTGCAGGGACAGGGTTGGGAGCAGTTCTTC. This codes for CATSDLQGQGWEQFF.

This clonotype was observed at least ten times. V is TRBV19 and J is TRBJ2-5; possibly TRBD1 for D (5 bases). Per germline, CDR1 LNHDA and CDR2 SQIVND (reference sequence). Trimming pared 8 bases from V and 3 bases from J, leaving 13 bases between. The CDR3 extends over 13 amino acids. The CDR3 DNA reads TGTGCCAGTGCAAGACAGTCAAAAGAGACCCAGTACTTC. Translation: CASARQSKETQYF.

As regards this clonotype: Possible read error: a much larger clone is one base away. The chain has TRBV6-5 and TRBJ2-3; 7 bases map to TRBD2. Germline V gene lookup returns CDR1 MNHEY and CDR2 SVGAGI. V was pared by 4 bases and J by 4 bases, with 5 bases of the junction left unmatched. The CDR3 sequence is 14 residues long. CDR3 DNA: TGTGCCAGCAGTTTGGGGGGGGGGGCAGATACGCAGTATTTT. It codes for CASSLGGGADTQYF.

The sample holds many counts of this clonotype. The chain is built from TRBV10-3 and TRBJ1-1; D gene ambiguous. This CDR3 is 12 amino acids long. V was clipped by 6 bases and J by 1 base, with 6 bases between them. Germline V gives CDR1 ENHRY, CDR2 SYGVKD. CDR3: CAIRSGNTEAFF. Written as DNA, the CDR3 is TGTGCCATCAGGTCGGGGAACACTGAAGCTTTCTTT.